These 12 T cell receptor beta chains came from one sample sequenced in a study of blood T cell repertoires in COVID-19. Profiling relied on immunoSEQ multiplex PCR, and the TCRdb table lists in-frame clones only, not all of them. The sample carries 380,000 or so clones, more than 70% recorded once. The sequenced sample consisted of peripheral blood. Receptors originate from a man aged 40-49 years with acute or convalescent COVID-19.

V gene TRBV3-1 (or the pseudogene TRBV3-2) combines with J gene TRBJ1-3, with D tentatively TRBD1 (6 bases). CDR3 length equals 15 residues. Trimming cost V 1 base and J 3 bases, with 10 bases left between them. The germline V gene has CDR1 LGHDT and CDR2 YNNKEL (reference sequence). The CDR3 coding sequence is TGTGCCAGCAGCCAAGGCAGGGGATATGGAAACACCATATATTTT. Amino acid sequence: CASSQGRGYGNTIYF.

This clone has only one observation. The V and J genes are TRBV5-6 and TRBJ2-7, with 8 bases that match TRBD1. This CDR3 is built from 17 residues. The germline gives CDR1 SGHDT, CDR2 YYEEEE. J lost 0 bases, V lost 4 bases, and 12 bases had no gene match. CDR3 protein: CASSVFSGTGPSYEQYF. The CDR3 DNA reads as TGTGCCAGCAGCGTCTTCTCCGGGACAGGACCCTCCTACGAGCAGTACTTC.

J is TRBJ1-6 and V is TRBV3-1 (or the pseudogene TRBV3-2); possible D gene TRBD1, 5 bases. Per germline, CDR1 LGHDT and CDR2 YNNKEL (reference sequence). Trimming shortened V by 5 bases and J by 6 bases, and 14 bases separated the two germline ends. This CDR3 has 15 amino acids. DNA for the CDR3: TGTGCCAGCAGCACTGCGGGAGGGGCTAATTCACCCCTCCACTTT. It is translated as CASSTAGGANSPLHF.

A few counts support this clone. The chain links TRBV4-3 to TRBJ1-4, with 8 bases identical to TRBD1. Germline CDR1 is LGHNA and CDR2 is YSLEER. The CDR3 length is 17 residues. With V trimmed by 2 bases and J by 7 bases, 12 bases remained unmatched. CDR3 region: CASSQRQGSYEGEKLFF. CDR3 in DNA: TGCGCCAGCAGCCAACGACAGGGGTCATATGAGGGTGAAAAACTGTTTTTT.

The chain uses TRBV3-1 (or the pseudogene TRBV3-2) and TRBJ2-5; D is uncertain. Deletions cut 4 bases from V and 3 bases from J, with 3 bases between. Germline assignment: CDR1 LGHDT and CDR2 YNNKEL (reference sequence). The CDR3 is 11 amino acids. Written as DNA, the CDR3 is TGTGCCAGCAGCCGAGAAGAGACCCAGTACTTC. Its translation: CASSREETQYF.

The chain joins TRBV18 to TRBJ2-5, with 9 bases matching TRBD1. The length of the CDR3 is 15 residues. Germline lookup yields CDR1 KGHSH and CDR2 LQKENI. J lost 4 bases, V lost 9 bases, and 12 bases had no gene match. CDR3 DNA sequence: TGTGCCAGTTTAACCGGGACAGGGAAGGGAGAGACCCAGTACTTC. Translating it yields CASLTGTGKGETQYF.

The chain combines TRBV2 with TRBJ1-2; D call uncertain. CDR1 and CDR2 from the germline V gene are SNHLY and FYNNEI. Trimming pared 7 bases from V and 4 bases from J, leaving 10 bases between. This CDR3 has 12 residues. The CDR3 reads CASTRESYGYTF. In nucleotides, the CDR3 is TGTGCCAGCACGAGGGAGAGCTATGGCTACACCTTC. Combining the CDR3 with reference TRBV2 and TRBJ1-2 gives the whole variable domain EPEVTQTPSHQVTQMGQEVILRCVPISNHLYFYWYRQILGQKVEFLVSFYNNEISEKSEIFDDQFSVERPDGSNFTLKIRSTKLEDSAMYFCASTRESYGYTFGSGTRLTVV.

The CDR3 DNA sequence: TGTGCCAGCAGCGTAGGGGTGTCGGGGGTCTCTGGAAACACCATATATTTT. This encodes CASSVGVSGVSGNTIYF. V is TRBV9 and J is TRBJ1-3; possibly TRBD1 for D (5 bases). Germline assignment: CDR1 SGDLS and CDR2 YYNGEE. This CDR3 is built from 17 residues. V lost 0 bases to trimming and J lost 0 bases, with 13 bases between them. Based on the CDR3 plus reference TRBV9 and TRBJ1-3, the full variable domain is DSGVTQTPKHLITATGQRVTLRCSPRSGDLSVYWYQQSLDQGLQFLIQYYNGEERAKGNILERFSAQQFPDLHSELNLSSLELGDSALYFCASSVGVSGVSGNTIYFGEGSWLTVV.

V gene TRBV7-9 combines with J gene TRBJ1-2, with D perhaps TRBD1 (5 bases). The CDR3 has 16 amino acids. Looked up from germline, CDR1 is SEHNR and CDR2 is FQNEAQ (reference sequence). The ends were cut back, 5 bases at V and 0 bases at J, with 16 bases in the middle. DNA for the CDR3: TGTGCCAGCAGCCTCGGGGGGAGCCCTTCTAACTATGGCTACACCTTC. This codes for CASSLGGSPSNYGYTF. The entire variable domain, with the rest obtained from reference TRBV7-9 and TRBJ1-2, is as follows: DTGVSQNPRHKITKRGQNVTFRCDPISEHNRLYWYRQTLGQGPEFLTYFQNEAQLEKSRLLSDRFSAERPKGSFSTLEIQRTEQGDSAMYLCASSLGGSPSNYGYTFGSGTRLTVV.

This chain links TRBV30 with TRBJ2-4; 7 bases are shared with TRBD1. The germline gives CDR1 GTSNPN, CDR2 SVGIG (reference sequence). V lost 0 bases and J lost 2; bases outside the gene matches: 1. The CDR3 consists of 14 residues. CDR3 residues: CAWSVQGSKNIQYF. The CDR3 coding sequence is TGTGCCTGGAGTGTACAGGGGTCCAAAAACATTCAGTACTTC.

This clone came up a few times. The rearrangement uses TRBV12-3 or TRBV12-4 and TRBJ1-2, with 7 bases lining up with TRBD1. This CDR3 spans 12 amino acids. Losses at the gene ends were 6 bases for V and 8 bases for J; bases not matched to a gene: 6. Here the CDR3 reads CASSPRGEGYTF. The CDR3 region has the DNA TGTGCCAGCAGCCCCAGGGGGGAAGGCTACACCTTC.

The V and J genes are TRBV7-2 and TRBJ2-7; D is perhaps TRBD1 (7 bases). Deletions cut 5 bases from V and 2 bases from J, with 19 bases between. CDR1 is SGHTA and CDR2 is FQGNSA in the germline V gene. This CDR3 contains 16 residues. CDR3 amino acids: CASSANQGGTPYEQYF. CDR3 DNA sequence: TGTGCCAGCAGCGCAAACCAGGGGGGAACACCCTACGAGCAGTACTTC.